The 3 T cell receptor beta chains below come from one sample, sequenced in a study of post-analysis software for immune sequencing data. Whole-study results and caveats: Among roughly 5 TRBV segments more frequent in patients than controls were TRBV5-6, TRBV5-1 and TRBV20-1.

Their recognized antigens are unknown. Unique molecular identifiers featured in each of the TCR beta cDNA libraries. TCRdb used MiXCR to reprocess the PCR reads, holding one entry per CDR3 protein. The sample includes hundreds of thousands of distinct CDR3 sequences, roughly 50% of them seen just once. Sequenced input: blood. The receptor set was obtained from a girl between 5 and 17 years old with multiple sclerosis.

The chain joins TRBV6-5 to TRBJ2-1; weak D call: TRBD1 (6 bases). The V gene's germline CDR1 is MNHEY and CDR2 SVGAGI. The CDR3 contains 13 residues. Trimming stripped 6 bases from V and 3 bases from J, with 9 bases between. In DNA, the CDR3 is TGTGCCAGCAGCAGGGGTATCTACAATGAGCAGTTCTTC. Its translation: CASSRGIYNEQFF.

This chain joins TRBV4-1 and TRBJ2-3; possibly TRBD1 for D (6 bases). V was clipped by 4 bases and J by 5 bases, with 19 bases between them. This CDR3 region has 16 residues. The germline V gene encodes CDR1 MGHRA and CDR2 YSYEKL. CDR3 in DNA: TGCGCCAGCAGCCCCCCCACAGGGCGAACGGGAGATACGCAGTATTTT. Translated: CASSPPTGRTGDTQYF.

The chain uses TRBV7-6 and TRBJ2-3, with TRBD2 identical over 11 bases. Germline CDR1 reads SGHVS; CDR2 reads FNYEAQ. J gave up 4 bases and V 5 bases, and 8 bases lay outside the gene matches. The CDR3 contains 16 residues. The CDR3 region has the DNA TGTGCCAGCAGCCAGACCACTAGCGGGGGTCCAGATACGCAGTATTTT. It codes for CASSQTTSGGPDTQYF. The full variable domain, in which reference TRBV7-6 and TRBJ2-3 provide the parts outside the CDR3, is GAGVSQSPRYKVTKRGQDVALRCDPISGHVSLYWYRQALGQGPEFLTYFNYEAQQDKSGLPNDRFSAERPEGSISTLTIQRTEQRDSAMYRCASSQTTSGGPDTQYFGPGTRLTVL.